The 24 T cell receptor beta chains below come from one sample, sequenced in a study of T cell responses to AZD1222 COVID-19 vaccine. The table came from immunoSEQ multiplex PCR; TCRdb's copy has only in-frame clones and leaves some out. Of 50,000 to 65,000 clones in the sample, around 82% were seen once. The sequenced sample was peripheral blood, obtained 28 days after the second AZD1222 dose. Receptors originate from an adult who received the AZD1222 COVID-19 vaccine.

The J gene is TRBJ1-5, the V gene TRBV27; no clear D gene. V dropped 6 bases and J dropped 6 bases, with 12 bases sitting between them. CDR1 is MNHEY, CDR2 SMNVEV, per germline (reference sequence). The CDR3 contains 13 residues. DNA for the CDR3: TGTGCCAGCAGCCCCGAATGGGGTCAGCCCCAGCATTTT. It specifies CASSPEWGQPQHF.

J is TRBJ1-2 and V is TRBV28, with D unresolved. The CDR3 extends over 15 amino acids. Germline CDR1 reads MDHEN; CDR2 reads SYDVKM. Trimming pared 2 bases from V and 0 bases from J, leaving 10 bases between. The CDR3 region is CASSLTGKANYGYTF. CDR3 coding DNA: TGTGCCAGCAGTTTAACCGGAAAAGCTAACTATGGCTACACCTTC.

The chain is built from TRBV6-6 and TRBJ2-7, with 13 bases identical to TRBD2. With V trimmed by 2 bases and J by 5 bases, 6 bases remained unmatched. Germline CDR1 MNHNY, CDR2 SVGAGI (reference sequence). CDR3 size: 16 residues. The CDR3 sequence: CASSYRTSGRQDEQYF. The CDR3 region has the DNA TGTGCCAGCAGTTACCGGACTAGCGGGAGACAAGACGAGCAGTACTTC.

This clone was observed a handful of times. V gene TRBV27 combines with J gene TRBJ2-5, with TRBD2 matching over 7 bases. Germline V gives CDR1 MNHEY, CDR2 SMNVEV (reference sequence). V dropped 8 bases and J dropped 3; count of bases not matched to a gene: 12. The CDR3 is made up of 15 amino acids. The CDR3 DNA reads as TGTGCCAGCTGGGGCTTGGCTAGCGGAGAAGAGACCCAGTACTTC. Protein product: CASWGLASGEETQYF.

The J gene is TRBJ2-5, the V gene TRBV27; D might be TRBD1 or TRBD2, each matching 5 bases. Trimming shortened V by 8 bases and J by 4 bases, and 17 bases separated the two germline ends. The CDR3 totals 14 residues. Germline CDR1 is MNHEY and CDR2 is SMNVEV (reference sequence). CDR3 nucleotide sequence: TGTGCCAGCCGCCTGCAGGGAGCGAGAGAGACCCAGTACTTC. Translated: CASRLQGARETQYF.

The chain links TRBV19 to TRBJ2-7; 8 bases align to TRBD2. CDR3 length equals 15 residues. V lost 7 bases, J lost 5 bases, and 13 bases stayed unmatched. The germline CDR1 and CDR2 sequences are LNHDA and SQIVND (reference sequence). The CDR3 DNA reads TGTGCCAGTACTCCCGGCGGCGGGAGGTCCCACGAGCAGTACTTC. Encoded protein: CASTPGGGRSHEQYF.

The chain recombines TRBV3-1 (or the pseudogene TRBV3-2) with TRBJ2-7, with 10 bases that match TRBD2. Germline-derived CDR1 and CDR2 are LGHDT and YNNKEL (reference sequence). V gave up 2 bases and J gave up 4 bases; unmatched junction bases: 2. The CDR3 spans 14 residues. The CDR3 DNA follows: TGTGCCAGCAGCCAACTAGCGGGAGCTTACGAGCAGTACTTC. It is translated as CASSQLAGAYEQYF.

This sequence joins TRBV6-6 and TRBJ1-5, with 8 bases matching TRBD1. With 7 bases clipped from V and 6 bases from J, the junction kept 8 bases outside the gene matches. The CDR3 is 14 residues long. Germline CDR1 MNHNY, CDR2 SVGAGI (reference sequence). CDR3 DNA: TGTGCCAGCACCCCCAGGGGGCTGGGTCAGCCCCAGCATTTT. It yields the protein CASTPRGLGQPQHF.

This chain connects TRBV5-1 to TRBJ2-1, with TRBD2 matching 8 bases. The germline CDR1 and CDR2 sequences are SGHRS and YFSETQ. This CDR3 is built from 15 residues. Trimming at V came to 1 base and at J to 3 bases, leaving 3 bases not matched to a gene. In nucleotides, the CDR3 is TGCGCCAGCAGCTTGAAGCGGGGGAGCTACAATGAGCAGTTCTTC. Amino acid sequence: CASSLKRGSYNEQFF.

Here the CDR3 DNA reads TGTGCCACTCGACGGAGTAATAAAGGTTATGAGCAGTTCTTC. Residues: CATRRSNKGYEQFF. The chain links TRBV19 to TRBJ2-1; D remains ambiguous. This CDR3 spans 14 amino acids. Germline lookup yields CDR1 LNHDA and CDR2 SQIVND (reference sequence). V lost 10 bases to trimming and J lost 8 bases, with 21 bases between them.

As to this clone: Germline is not matched at one junction end, which may reflect a read error. The CDR3 DNA is TGTGCCAGCAGCTTATCCAAGCCAGACCGCTATGGTTACACCTTC. It specifies CASSLSKPDRYGYTF. J is TRBJ1-2 and V is TRBV7-9; no reliable D call. This CDR3 region has 15 residues. In germline, CDR1 is SEHNR, CDR2 FQNEAQ (reference sequence).

J is TRBJ2-3 and V is TRBV28; possible D gene TRBD2, 5 bases. Trimming removed 6 bases at V and 4 bases at J, with 17 bases between. CDR1 MDHEN and CDR2 SYDVKM come from the germline V gene. The CDR3 has 15 residues. The CDR3: CASSSTGEGPDTQYF. CDR3 bases: TGTGCCAGCAGCTCAACCGGAGAGGGCCCAGATACGCAGTATTTT.

The V call is TRBV2, the J call TRBJ1-2; D gene ambiguous. Germline V gives CDR1 SNHLY, CDR2 FYNNEI. This CDR3 is built from 14 residues. V was trimmed by 4 bases and J by 1 base, leaving 10 bases between them. CDR3 residues: CASSVSHLNYGYTF. DNA of the CDR3: TGTGCCAGCAGTGTCTCCCACCTTAACTATGGCTACACCTTC.

CDR3 nucleotides: TGTGCCAGTAGTAAGACAGGGGGCCCCTACAATGAGCAGTTCTTC. Amino acids: CASSKTGGPYNEQFF. The V and J genes are TRBV19 and TRBJ2-1, with 10 bases matching TRBD1. Trimming cost V 4 bases and J 2 bases; bases outside gene matches: 2. The CDR3 runs 15 residues. Germline V CDR1 and CDR2: LNHDA, SQIVND (reference sequence).

The CDR3 DNA reads TGTGCCACCAGCAGAGGGGTTCAACAAGAGACCCAGTACTTC. Encoded protein: CATSRGVQQETQYF. The chain uses TRBV15 and TRBJ2-5; no definite D call. V gave up 1 base and J gave up 2 bases, with 8 bases separating them. The CDR3 is made up of 14 amino acids. Germline CDR1 is LNHNV and CDR2 is YYDKDF (reference sequence).

The chain employs TRBV28 and TRBJ1-3; maybe TRBD1 (5 bases). The CDR3 covers 15 residues. Germline CDR1 and CDR2: MDHEN and SYDVKM. V lost 5 bases and J 0 bases, leaving 11 bases between the germline ends. CDR3 amino acids: CASSRDGYSGNTIYF. The CDR3 DNA is TGTGCCAGCAGTCGGGACGGGTACTCTGGAAACACCATATATTTT.

A single count supports this clone. The chain joins TRBV28 to TRBJ2-7; possibly TRBD1 for D (6 bases). Looked up from germline, CDR1 is MDHEN and CDR2 is SYDVKM. The CDR3 runs to 12 residues. Trimming stripped 6 bases from V and 6 bases from J, with 12 bases between. The CDR3 region is CASRVRGFEQYF. CDR3 DNA: TGTGCCAGCAGAGTAAGGGGGTTCGAGCAGTACTTC.

DNA for the CDR3: TGTGCCAGCAGTCGGACAGGGGGATTGAACACTGAAGCTTTCTTT. Its translation is CASSRTGGLNTEAFF. The chain recombines TRBV7-2 with TRBJ1-1; 10 bases fit TRBD1. CDR1 and CDR2 (germline): SGHTA, FQGNSA. CDR3 size: 15 residues. J gave up 0 bases and V 6 bases, and 4 bases lay outside the gene matches.

This clone was seen only a few times. The J gene is TRBJ1-2, the V gene TRBV4-1, with D tentatively TRBD1 (5 bases). V was clipped by 0 bases and J by 8 bases, with 10 bases between them. The CDR3 contains 13 residues. Germline CDR1 reads MGHRA; CDR2 reads YSYEKL. The CDR3 is CASSQEGPWGYTF. The CDR3 DNA is TGCGCCAGCAGCCAAGAGGGGCCGTGGGGCTACACCTTC.

The rearrangement joins TRBV6-5 to TRBJ2-3; 8 nucleotides line up with TRBD1. The germline gives CDR1 MNHEY, CDR2 SVGAGI. V was pared by 4 bases and J by 2 bases, with 5 bases of the junction left unmatched. The CDR3 spans 15 residues. Here the CDR3 reads CASSSGQGFTDTQYF. The CDR3 nucleotides read TGTGCCAGCAGTTCCGGACAGGGATTCACAGATACGCAGTATTTT.

CDR3 sequence: CATSRDGGIYEQYF. The DNA of the CDR3 is TGTGCCACCAGCAGAGATGGAGGTATCTACGAGCAGTACTTC. The chain employs TRBV15 and TRBJ2-7; D is perhaps TRBD2 (5 bases). This CDR3 region has 14 residues. Trimming left V 0 bases short and J 3 bases short, with 9 bases between. Germline CDR1 is LNHNV and CDR2 is YYDKDF (reference sequence).

The J gene is TRBJ2-7, the V gene TRBV27, with TRBD2 matching 10 bases. CDR3 length equals 17 residues. The ends lost 2 bases at V and 3 bases at J; junction bases unmatched: 10. Per the germline V gene, CDR1 is MNHEY and CDR2 is SMNVEV (reference sequence). The CDR3: CASSLASGRSSGYEQYF. The CDR3 nucleotides are TGTGCCAGCAGTTTAGCTAGCGGGAGATCGAGTGGCTACGAGCAGTACTTC.

CDR3 region: CASSLGSSGTNTGELFF. CDR3 DNA: TGTGCCAGCAGCTTAGGGTCCAGCGGGACGAACACCGGGGAGCTGTTTTTT. This rearrangement joins TRBV7-2 to TRBJ2-2, with 7 bases identical to TRBD2. The CDR3 runs to 17 residues. V was pared by 1 base and J by 0 bases, with 5 bases of the junction left unmatched. From germline, CDR1 is SGHTA and CDR2 FQGNSA.

This clone was seen many times. The J gene is TRBJ2-7, the V gene TRBV11-1, with a possible D match to TRBD1 (6 bases). Trimming took off 6 bases at V and 2 bases at J, with 20 bases between the two ends. Germline V lookup: CDR1 SGHAT, CDR2 FQDESV (reference sequence). The CDR3 runs to 16 residues. CDR3 DNA: TGTGCCAGCAGTTCCGGGACAACTGCGTCGGCCTACGAGCAGTACTTC. Protein sequence: CASSSGTTASAYEQYF. Filled out from reference TRBV11-1 and TRBJ2-7, the complete variable domain reads EAEVAQSPRYKITEKSQAVAFWCDPISGHATLYWYRQILGQGPELLVQFQDESVVDDSQLPKDRFSAERLKGVDSTLKIQPAELGDSAMYLCASSSGTTASAYEQYFGPGTRLTVT.